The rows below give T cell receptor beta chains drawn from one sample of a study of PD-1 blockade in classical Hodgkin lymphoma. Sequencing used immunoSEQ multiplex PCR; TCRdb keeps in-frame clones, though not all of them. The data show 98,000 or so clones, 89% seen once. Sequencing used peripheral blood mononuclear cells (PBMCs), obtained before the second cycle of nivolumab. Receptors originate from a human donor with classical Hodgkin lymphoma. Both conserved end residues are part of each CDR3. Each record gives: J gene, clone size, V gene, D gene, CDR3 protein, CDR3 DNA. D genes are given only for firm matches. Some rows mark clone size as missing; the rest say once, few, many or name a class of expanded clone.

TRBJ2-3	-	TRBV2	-	CASSEGPATQYF	TGTGCCAGCAGTGAGGGGCCTGCTACGCAGTATTTT
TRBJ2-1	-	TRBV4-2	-	CASSQDYRESYNEQFF	TGTGCCAGCAGCCAAGATTACCGGGAGAGCTACAATGAGCAGTTCTTC
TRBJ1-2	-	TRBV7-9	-	CASSLVGRGNGYTF	TGTGCCAGCAGCTTAGTGGGCAGGGGTAATGGCTACACCTTC
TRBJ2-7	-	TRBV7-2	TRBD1	CASSLEQGGYEQYF	TGTGCCAGCAGCTTAGAACAGGGGGGCTACGAGCAGTACTTC
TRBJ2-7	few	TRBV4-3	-	CASSPGWGSSYEQYF	TGCGCCAGCAGCCCCGGATGGGGGAGCTCCTACGAGCAGTACTTC
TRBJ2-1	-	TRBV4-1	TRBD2	CASSQDRLAGGGEQFF	TGCGCCAGCAGCCAAGACAGGCTAGCGGGAGGTGGTGAGCAGTTCTTC
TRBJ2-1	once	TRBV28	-	CASRSPGNEQFF	TGTGCCAGCAGGAGTCCGGGCAATGAGCAGTTCTTC
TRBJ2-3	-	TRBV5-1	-	CASSLAPSQNTQYF	TGCGCCAGCAGCTTGGCCCCTAGCCAAAATACGCAGTATTTT
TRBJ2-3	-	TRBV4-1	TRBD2	CASSQDWDYSPSTDTQYF	TGCGCCAGCAGCCAAGATTGGGACTATTCCCCTAGCACAGATACGCAGTATTTT
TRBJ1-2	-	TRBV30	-	CAWSVQLNGYTF	TGTGCCTGGAGTGTACAACTGAACGGCTACACCTTC
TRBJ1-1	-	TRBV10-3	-	CAISAGGENTEAFF	TGTGCCATCAGCGCCGGGGGGGAGAACACTGAAGCTTTCTTT
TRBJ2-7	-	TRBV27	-	CASTSNRGPGEQYF	TGTGCCAGCACCTCAAACCGGGGCCCAGGGGAGCAGTACTTC
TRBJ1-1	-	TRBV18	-	CASSRDKNTEAFF	TGTGCCAGCTCCCGCGACAAGAACACTGAAGCTTTCTTT
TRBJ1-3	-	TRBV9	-	CASSFLEGGDTIYF	TGTGCCAGCAGCTTTTTGGAGGGTGGGGACACCATATATTTT
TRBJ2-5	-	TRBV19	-	CASSVGGAWETQYF	TGTGCCAGTAGTGTAGGGGGGGCCTGGGAGACCCAGTACTTC
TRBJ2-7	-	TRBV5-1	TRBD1	CASSFYPPGQGSYEQYF	TGCGCCAGCAGCTTTTACCCCCCGGGACAGGGTTCCTACGAGCAGTACTTC
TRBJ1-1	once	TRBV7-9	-	CASSLVGAGANTEAFF	TGTGCCAGCAGCTTAGTAGGGGCAGGCGCTAACACTGAAGCTTTCTTT
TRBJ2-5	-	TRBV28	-	CASSTSLGTQYF	TGTGCCAGCAGCACGAGCCTGGGGACCCAGTACTTC
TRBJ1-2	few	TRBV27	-	CASSLHAATYGYTF	TGTGCCAGCAGTTTACATGCAGCCACCTATGGCTACACCTTC
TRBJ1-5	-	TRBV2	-	CASTGILYSNQPQHF	TGTGCCAGCACCGGGATATTGTATAGCAATCAGCCCCAGCATTTT
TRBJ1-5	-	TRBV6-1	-	CASGVSVSNQPQHF	TGTGCCAGCGGGGTGTCAGTTAGCAATCAGCCCCAGCATTTT
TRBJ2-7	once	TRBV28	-	CASSLGPTGYEQYF	TGTGCCAGCAGTTTGGGTCCGACGGGTTACGAGCAGTACTTC
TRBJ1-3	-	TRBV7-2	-	CASLLMRDSGNTIYF	TGTGCCAGCCTGCTAATGCGGGACTCTGGAAACACCATATATTTT
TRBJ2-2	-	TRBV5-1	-	CASRPALANTGELFF	TGCGCCAGCCGCCCGGCGCTCGCGAACACCGGGGAGCTGTTTTTT
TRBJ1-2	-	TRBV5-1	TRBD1	CASSTGQGARGYTF	TGCGCCAGCAGTACGGGACAGGGGGCGCGAGGCTACACCTTC
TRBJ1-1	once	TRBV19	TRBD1	CASSGPGQPAGTEAFF	TGTGCCAGTAGTGGCCCGGGACAGCCGGCGGGCACTGAAGCTTTCTTT
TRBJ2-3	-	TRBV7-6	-	CASSLAAGQSTDTQYF	TGTGCCAGCAGCTTAGCCGCGGGGCAAAGCACAGATACGCAGTATTTT
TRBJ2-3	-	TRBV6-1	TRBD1	CASRRNRGLTDTQYF	TGTGCCAGCAGAAGGAACAGGGGGCTCACAGATACGCAGTATTTT
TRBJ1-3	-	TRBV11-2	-	CASRGPSGNTIYF	TGTGCCAGCAGAGGACCCTCTGGAAACACCATATATTTT
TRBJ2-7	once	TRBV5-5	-	CASSLVAGYEQYF	TGTGCCAGCAGCTTGGTGGCTGGGTACGAGCAGTACTTC
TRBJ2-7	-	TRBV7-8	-	CASSLRLGGNFDEQYF	TGTGCCAGCAGCTTACGTTTAGGGGGTAATTTCGACGAGCAGTACTTC
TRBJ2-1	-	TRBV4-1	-	CASSRGPGAANEQFF	TGCGCCAGCAGCCGAGGCCCCGGGGCAGCCAATGAGCAGTTCTTC
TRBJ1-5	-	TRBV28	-	CASSYHRVGQPQHF	TGTGCCAGCAGTTACCACAGAGTTGGGCAGCCCCAGCATTTT
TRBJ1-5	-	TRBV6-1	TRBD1	CASSGWQGGQPQHF	TGTGCCAGCAGTGGGTGGCAGGGGGGTCAGCCCCAGCATTTT
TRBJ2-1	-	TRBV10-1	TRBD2	CASSESRAGGPPGGSYNEQFF	TGCGCCAGCAGTGAGTCGAGGGCGGGAGGGCCCCCGGGGGGCTCCTACAATGAGCAGTTCTTC
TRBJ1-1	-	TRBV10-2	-	CASSENSALRRTEAFF	TGCGCCAGCAGTGAGAACAGCGCCTTACGGAGAACTGAAGCTTTCTTT
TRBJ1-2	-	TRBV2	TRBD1	CASSLGQGSGYTF	TGTGCCAGCAGCCTCGGACAGGGGAGTGGCTACACCTTC
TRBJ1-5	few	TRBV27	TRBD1	CASSLNRGYQPQHF	TGTGCCAGCAGTTTAAACAGGGGCTACCAGCCCCAGCATTTT
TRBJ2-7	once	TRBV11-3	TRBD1	CASSPGTGGQYEQYF	TGTGCCAGCAGCCCAGGGACAGGGGGCCAGTACGAGCAGTACTTC
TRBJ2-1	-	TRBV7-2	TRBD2	CASSRTGLAGENNEQFF	TGTGCCAGCAGCCGAACGGGACTAGCGGGAGAGAACAATGAGCAGTTCTTC
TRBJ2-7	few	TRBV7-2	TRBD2	CASSLGTSVGYEQYF	TGTGCCAGCAGCTTAGGGACTAGCGTAGGCTACGAGCAGTACTTC
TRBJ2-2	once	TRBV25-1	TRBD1	CASREGQGRGTGELFF	TGTGCCAGCAGGGAGGGACAGGGGCGCGGCACCGGGGAGCTGTTTTTT
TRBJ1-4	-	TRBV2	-	CASSYGATNEKLFF	TGTGCCAGCAGTTACGGAGCAACTAATGAAAAACTGTTTTTT
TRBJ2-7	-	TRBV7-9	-	CASSLSSYEQYF	TGTGCCAGCAGCCTAAGCTCCTACGAGCAGTACTTC